The clone carrying this TCR beta chain appeared many times. The target antigen is unknown. The CDR3 end falls 3 residues outside the read, so it is completed with the germline J gene. The CDR3 is 17 amino acids. The V gene end was trimmed by 4 bases and the J gene end by 2 bases; junction bases not matched to a gene: 8. CDR1 and CDR2 from the germline V gene are SGHRS and YFSETQ. The data originate from a study of T cell clonality in common variable immunodeficiency. Study findings and constraints: Reportedly, TCR beta sequences from common variable immunodeficiency showed fewer deletions and N-nucleotide insertions.

Replacement immunoglobulin had been given to every CVID subject for at least one year. The repertoire was sequenced with immunoSEQ multiplex PCR; TCRdb's copy has only in-frame clones and lacks some. Found here are more than 20,000 clones, no singletons; the ten largest cover 2% to 2.5%. The chain uses TRBV5-1 and TRBJ2-3; 12 bases match TRBD2. The sequenced sample consisted of peripheral blood mononuclear cells. The receptor was derived from a human donor with common variable immunodeficiency. CDR3: CASSTGLAGTLTDTQYF. CDR3 DNA (partial): TGCGCCAGCAGCACCGGACTAGCGGGGACCCTCACAGATACG.